Described below is a single T cell receptor (beta chain) sequence and its context. Its antigen is currently not known. No base quality values were provided; no much bigger clone lies one nucleotide off. Amplification of TCR beta CDR3 regions was carried out from RNA transcripts. The TCR CDR3 was subjected to a first round of RT-PCR using the HTBI primer set and the Qiagen OneStep RT-PCR kit. A second multiplex PCR round built the libraries, followed by size selection and purification. Libraries were sequenced paired-end with 100 bp reads on an Illumina HiSeq2000. On the study's bioinformatics: SOAPnuke was used to process the raw data, with reads discarded if the reads contained adapters or uncalled bases, had a mean Phred below 15, or lacked an exact constant-primer or identifier match. High-quality paired reads were merged with COPE v1.2.5, and unique nucleotide sequences were defined as clonotypes. MiTCR v1.1 was used to align clonotypes to the IMGT TRBV, TRBD and TRBJ reference segments. Analysis was restricted to V-J combinations with a frequency above 0.0001, which covered about 99% of repertoires. The TCS score was defined as the ratio of F50 (clonal expansion) to E x V (chaos), calculated using BLOSUM62-based TCRdist between CDR3 peptides within each V-J. Welch's t-statistics and random forest reduced roughly 530 V-J features to under 15, which were used in a naive Bayes classifier (R e1071). TCRdb reprocessed the public reads (quality trimming at Q25 with fastp, clone calling with MiXCR) and kept in-frame beta chains. Rows matching on CDR3 protein sequence are summarized as one entry with the most common DNA and genes. In this record, the V and J calls reflect TCRdb's handling and not the investigators' own analysis. The sample table contains roughly 700,000 distinct CDR3 sequences; only one count was recorded for around 15% of them. The ten most abundant clones make up roughly 15% of the sample.

This record belongs to a study of T cells in Graves' hyperthyroidism and ophthalmopathy (dated by TCRdb to between 2018 and 2021). Study-level background: Peripheral blood samples were taken at initial diagnosis, before any treatment was given. A discovery cohort of roughly 96 patients, 43 with Graves' ophthalmopathy and 57 with stable Graves' hyperthyroidism, was used to find distinguishing TCR V-J signatures. Prospective prediction of ophthalmopathy was tested in an independent validation cohort consisting of roughly 19 hyperthyroidism patients and around 16 patients who later progressed to ophthalmopathy. The 80 to 100 discovery patients were randomly divided into training and test sets at a 7:3 ratio. In addition, the study compared T-cell repertoires in thyroid tissue and in blood from five or six Graves' hyperthyroidism patients. After sampling, hyperthyroidism patients received methimazole starting at 30 mg daily, and ophthalmopathy patients received high-dose intravenous methylprednisolone. The paper reports TCR Vbeta CDR3 sequencing of 135 peripheral blood samples: 43 ophthalmopathy, under 80 hyperthyroidism and around 17 progressor patients. Study-wide findings and limitations: Ophthalmopathy was separated from stable hyperthyroidism by a 13 V-J signature model, with approximately 85% sensitivity and roughly 81% specificity obtained in cross-validation and 80%/75% obtained in testing. Most expanded thyroid clonotypes (frequency above 0.001) were also detected in blood, a finding suggesting that blood repertoires may reflect thyroid immune responses. In validation, the model predicted progression to ophthalmopathy with around 71% sensitivity and approximately 72% specificity, a median of about 6.7 months before onset. Sample size was not statistically predetermined, and blinding of investigators to group allocation was not performed.

Graves' hyperthyroidism was defined as stable when no progression to ophthalmopathy occurred over 18 months of follow-up. Hyperthyroidism patients were newly diagnosed, had a disease duration of under 2 months, and were aged 18 to 65 years. Any patient with an uncontrolled infection, another autoimmune disease, pregnancy or lactation was excluded. Diagnoses were based on clinical symptoms, serum thyroxine and TRAb, thyroid ultrasound and orbital computed tomography. Ficoll-Paque density gradient centrifugation was used to isolate PBMCs from under 11 ml of fresh peripheral blood. Total RNA was extracted with Trizol reagent, and quality was checked on an Agilent 2100 Bioanalyzer. The germline V end is reduced by 6 bases and the J end by 9 bases; junction bases left unmatched: 8. Counted from cysteine to phenylalanine, this CDR3 has 12 amino acids. This entry keeps only the CDR3 DNA: 36 bases, framed from base 1.

The chain uses TRBV12-3 or TRBV12-4 and TRBJ2-7; 7 middle bases align to TRBD1. The sequence derives from a man between 45 and 60 years old with Graves' hyperthyroidism. The source material was blood. CDR3 protein: CASSRQGRWQYF. The nucleotide sequence reads as follows: TGTGCCAGCAGCCGACAGGGACGGTGGCAGTACTTC.